Listed below are T cell receptor beta chains from one sample, sequenced in a study of CD8 T cells in Susac syndrome. MiXCR, run by TCRdb on the immunoSEQ multiplex PCR reads, gives a single entry per CDR3 protein. The table shows some 140,000 distinct CDR3 sequences, with 95% occurring only once. Input material: CD8+ T cells from PBMCs. The receptors derive from a human donor with Susac syndrome. CDR3s include the opening cysteine and the closing phenylalanine or tryptophan. Fields, in order: CDR3 protein, CDR3 DNA, V gene, D gene, J gene, CDR3 length, clone size. The D gene is left open where the match is weak. Only part of the rows carry a size: once, few, many, or a class if the clone is expanded.

CDR3 protein: CATSDFLGEQFF
CDR3 DNA: TGTGCCACCAGTGATTTCCTCGGTGAGCAGTTCTTC
V gene: TRBV24-1
D gene: NA
J gene: TRBJ2-1
CDR3 length: 12
clone size: NA

CDR3 protein: CASSPTSGSLFLETQYF
CDR3 DNA: TGCGCCAGCAGCCCGACTAGCGGGAGTTTGTTCCTCGAGACCCAGTACTTC
V gene: TRBV5-1
D gene: TRBD2
J gene: TRBJ2-5
CDR3 length: 17
clone size: NA

CDR3 protein: CSARDLPGGESGELFF
CDR3 DNA: TGCAGTGCTAGAGATCTTCCTGGGGGCGAGAGCGGGGAGCTGTTTTTT
V gene: TRBV20-1
D gene: NA
J gene: TRBJ2-2
CDR3 length: 16
clone size: once

CDR3 protein: CASSGSARTNYNEQFF
CDR3 DNA: TGTGCCAGCAGCGGGAGCGCCCGGACAAACTACAATGAGCAGTTCTTC
V gene: TRBV13
D gene: NA
J gene: TRBJ2-1
CDR3 length: 16
clone size: NA

CDR3 protein: CASTPYWGQGDEKLFF
CDR3 DNA: TGTGCCAGCACCCCATATTGGGGACAGGGTGATGAAAAACTGTTTTTT
V gene: TRBV28
D gene: TRBD1
J gene: TRBJ1-4
CDR3 length: 16
clone size: NA

CDR3 protein: CSVSPQGGYEQYF
CDR3 DNA: TGCAGCGTAAGCCCTCAAGGGGGCTACGAGCAGTACTTC
V gene: TRBV29-1
D gene: NA
J gene: TRBJ2-7
CDR3 length: 13
clone size: once

CDR3 protein: CASSLVIYEQYF
CDR3 DNA: TGTGCCAGCAGCTTAGTTATTTACGAGCAGTACTTC
V gene: TRBV11-2
D gene: NA
J gene: TRBJ2-7
CDR3 length: 12
clone size: NA

CDR3 protein: CASSQILRGRVNTEAFF
CDR3 DNA: TGTGCCAGCAGCCAGATTTTGAGGGGACGAGTGAACACTGAAGCTTTCTTT
V gene: TRBV6-1
D gene: NA
J gene: TRBJ1-1
CDR3 length: 17
clone size: NA

CDR3 protein: CAWSRDEQYF
CDR3 DNA: TGTGCCTGGAGTCGAGACGAGCAGTACTTC
V gene: TRBV30
D gene: NA
J gene: TRBJ2-7
CDR3 length: 10
clone size: NA

CDR3 protein: CASGTALQETQYF
CDR3 DNA: TGTGCCAGCGGGACAGCCTTACAAGAGACCCAGTACTTC
V gene: TRBV28
D gene: TRBD1
J gene: TRBJ2-5
CDR3 length: 13
clone size: NA

CDR3 protein: CASSYYEPRTSGAYNEQFF
CDR3 DNA: TGTGCCAGCAGTTACTACGAACCTCGGACTAGCGGGGCGTACAATGAGCAGTTCTTC
V gene: TRBV6-5
D gene: TRBD2
J gene: TRBJ2-1
CDR3 length: 19
clone size: NA

CDR3 protein: CASSQDPLEIITDTQYF
CDR3 DNA: TGCGCCAGCAGCCAAGATCCCCTAGAGATCATCACAGATACGCAGTATTTT
V gene: TRBV4-1
D gene: NA
J gene: TRBJ2-3
CDR3 length: 17
clone size: NA

CDR3 protein: CASSQGHLYEQYF
CDR3 DNA: TGCGCCAGCAGCCAGGGACATCTCTACGAGCAGTACTTC
V gene: TRBV4-1
D gene: NA
J gene: TRBJ2-7
CDR3 length: 13
clone size: NA

CDR3 protein: CASGDGQGADTQYF
CDR3 DNA: TGTGCCAGCGGGGATGGACAGGGCGCAGATACGCAGTATTTT
V gene: TRBV7-3
D gene: TRBD1
J gene: TRBJ2-3
CDR3 length: 14
clone size: NA

CDR3 protein: CASSQGTSGASYEQYF
CDR3 DNA: TGTGCCAGCAGCCAGGGGACTAGCGGGGCATCCTACGAGCAGTACTTC
V gene: TRBV4-2
D gene: TRBD2
J gene: TRBJ2-7
CDR3 length: 16
clone size: NA

CDR3 protein: CASSPSGSSIETQYF
CDR3 DNA: TGTGCCAGCAGTCCCTCCGGGTCCTCCATTGAGACCCAGTACTTC
V gene: TRBV27
D gene: NA
J gene: TRBJ2-5
CDR3 length: 15
clone size: NA

CDR3 protein: CASSSPETGYNEQFF
CDR3 DNA: TGTGCCAGCAGTTCCCCAGAAACGGGGTACAATGAGCAGTTCTTC
V gene: TRBV27
D gene: NA
J gene: TRBJ2-1
CDR3 length: 15
clone size: NA

CDR3 protein: CASSPRARGQYEQFF
CDR3 DNA: TGTGCCAGCAGCCCGAGGGCTCGGGGGCAATATGAGCAGTTCTTC
V gene: TRBV11-2
D gene: NA
J gene: TRBJ2-1
CDR3 length: 15
clone size: NA

CDR3 protein: CASSQARLVSYNEQFF
CDR3 DNA: TGTGCCAGCAGCCAAGCTAGACTAGTTTCCTACAATGAGCAGTTCTTC
V gene: TRBV3-1
D gene: NA
J gene: TRBJ2-1
CDR3 length: 16
clone size: once

CDR3 protein: CASSLFGHFTDTQYF
CDR3 DNA: TGTGCCAGCAGTTTGTTTGGCCATTTCACAGATACGCAGTATTTT
V gene: TRBV28
D gene: NA
J gene: TRBJ2-3
CDR3 length: 15
clone size: NA

CDR3 protein: CASSLPFEGNNEQFF
CDR3 DNA: TGTGCCAGCAGTTTACCGTTTGAAGGGAACAATGAGCAGTTCTTC
V gene: TRBV28
D gene: NA
J gene: TRBJ2-1
CDR3 length: 15
clone size: NA

CDR3 protein: CSVRTGGDTGELFF
CDR3 DNA: TGCAGCGTGCGAACGGGAGGGGACACCGGGGAGCTGTTTTTT
V gene: TRBV29-1
D gene: TRBD2
J gene: TRBJ2-2
CDR3 length: 14
clone size: NA

CDR3 protein: CASREGTEAFF
CDR3 DNA: TGTGCCAGCAGGGAGGGCACTGAAGCTTTCTTT
V gene: TRBV6-4
D gene: NA
J gene: TRBJ1-1
CDR3 length: 11
clone size: NA

CDR3 protein: CASSTGLAGYQETQYF
CDR3 DNA: TGTGCCAGTAGTACGGGACTAGCGGGATACCAAGAGACCCAGTACTTC
V gene: TRBV19
D gene: TRBD2
J gene: TRBJ2-5
CDR3 length: 16
clone size: NA

CDR3 protein: CASSSLAGGPNTGELFF
CDR3 DNA: TGTGCCAGCAGCTCCCTAGCGGGAGGGCCGAACACCGGGGAGCTGTTTTTT
V gene: TRBV7-9
D gene: TRBD2
J gene: TRBJ2-2
CDR3 length: 17
clone size: NA

CDR3 protein: CAWSSEGQAGANVLTF
CDR3 DNA: TGTGCCTGGAGCTCCGAGGGGCAGGCTGGGGCCAACGTCCTGACTTTC
V gene: TRBV30
D gene: NA
J gene: TRBJ2-6
CDR3 length: 16
clone size: NA

CDR3 protein: CASSQAELEGPEAFF
CDR3 DNA: TGCGCCAGCAGCCAAGCCGAGTTGGAGGGACCTGAAGCTTTCTTT
V gene: TRBV4-1
D gene: NA
J gene: TRBJ1-1
CDR3 length: 15
clone size: once

CDR3 protein: CSASLAPINPEETQYF
CDR3 DNA: TGCAGTGCTAGTCTAGCGCCTATTAACCCTGAAGAGACCCAGTACTTC
V gene: TRBV20-1
D gene: NA
J gene: TRBJ2-5
CDR3 length: 16
clone size: NA

CDR3 protein: CASTGAWGEAFF
CDR3 DNA: TGTGCCAGCACAGGGGCGTGGGGTGAAGCTTTCTTT
V gene: TRBV27
D gene: NA
J gene: TRBJ1-1
CDR3 length: 12
clone size: NA

CDR3 protein: CSATDRERTEAFF
CDR3 DNA: TGCAGTGCGACCGACAGGGAGCGGACTGAAGCTTTCTTT
V gene: TRBV20-1
D gene: TRBD1
J gene: TRBJ1-1
CDR3 length: 13
clone size: NA

CDR3 protein: CAWSGRWDGDTQYF
CDR3 DNA: TGTGCCTGGAGTGGCCGTTGGGACGGGGATACGCAGTATTTT
V gene: TRBV30
D gene: NA
J gene: TRBJ2-3
CDR3 length: 14
clone size: NA

CDR3 protein: CASSTDGIDYEQYF
CDR3 DNA: TGTGCCAGCAGTACGGACGGAATCGACTACGAGCAGTACTTC
V gene: TRBV12-3/TRBV12-4
D gene: NA
J gene: TRBJ2-7
CDR3 length: 14
clone size: NA

CDR3 protein: CASSQGNNYETGELFF
CDR3 DNA: TGTGCCAGCAGCCAAGGGAATAACTACGAAACCGGGGAGCTGTTTTTT
V gene: TRBV3-1
D gene: NA
J gene: TRBJ2-2
CDR3 length: 16
clone size: NA

CDR3 protein: CASSSDEGLGDQPQHF
CDR3 DNA: TGTGCCAGCAGTTCCGATGAGGGGTTGGGTGATCAGCCCCAGCATTTT
V gene: TRBV12-3/TRBV12-4
D gene: NA
J gene: TRBJ1-5
CDR3 length: 16
clone size: NA

CDR3 protein: CATSPGLAGGAYSYEQYF
CDR3 DNA: TGTGCCACCTCCCCGGGACTAGCGGGAGGGGCATACTCCTACGAGCAGTACTTC
V gene: TRBV7-9
D gene: TRBD2
J gene: TRBJ2-7
CDR3 length: 18
clone size: NA

CDR3 protein: CSVGGTGVIGGLTGELFF
CDR3 DNA: TGCAGCGTTGGGGGGACAGGGGTAATAGGAGGTCTTACCGGGGAGCTGTTTTTT
V gene: TRBV29-1
D gene: TRBD1
J gene: TRBJ2-2
CDR3 length: 18
clone size: NA